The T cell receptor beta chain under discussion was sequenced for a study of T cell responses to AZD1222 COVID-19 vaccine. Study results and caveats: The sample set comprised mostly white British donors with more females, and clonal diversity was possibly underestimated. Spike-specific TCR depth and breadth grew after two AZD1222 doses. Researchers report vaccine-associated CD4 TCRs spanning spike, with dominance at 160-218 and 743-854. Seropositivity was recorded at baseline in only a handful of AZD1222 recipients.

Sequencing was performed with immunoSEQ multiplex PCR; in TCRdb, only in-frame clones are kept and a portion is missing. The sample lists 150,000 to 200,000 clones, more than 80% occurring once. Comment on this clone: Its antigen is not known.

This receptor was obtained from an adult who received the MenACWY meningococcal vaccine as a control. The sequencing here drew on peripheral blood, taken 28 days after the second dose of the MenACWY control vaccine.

The CDR3 bases are TGTGCCAGCAGCCGCCGACAGGGGGCGGTGGGTGGCTACACCTTC. It encodes CASSRRQGAVGGYTF. The chain uses TRBV11-2 and TRBJ1-2, with 10 bases matching TRBD1. With 5 bases clipped from V and 7 bases from J, the junction kept 10 bases outside the gene matches. The CDR3 spans 15 residues. The germline V gene has CDR1 SGHAT and CDR2 FQNNGV.